The 4 T cell receptor beta chains below come from one sample, sequenced in a study of cytomegalovirus exposure and HLA in healthy donors. PCR employed 60 Vbeta and 13 Jbeta primers. Libraries were prepared by immunoSEQ multiplex PCR; TCRdb keeps only in-frame clonotypes and omits some of them. The sample comprises about 150,000 clones, 70% to 90% of which are singletons, and about 2.1% rests with the top ten. The sequencing sample was made of PBMCs. The receptors originated from a woman aged 18-35 years in good health and CMV-seronegative.

This clone appeared a single time. This chain uses TRBV28 with TRBJ1-2, with 7 bases aligning to TRBD1. J gave up 8 bases and V 3 bases, and 15 bases lay outside the gene matches. The CDR3 is made up of 16 amino acids. Germline V gene sequence: CDR1 MDHEN, CDR2 SYDVKM. The CDR3 here is CASSLAADRSSWGYTF. Here the CDR3 DNA reads TGTGCCAGCAGTTTGGCTGCGGACAGGTCATCCTGGGGCTACACCTTC.

CDR3: CASSYGRQGANTIYF. The DNA of the CDR3 is TGTGCCAGCAGTTACGGGAGACAGGGGGCGAACACCATATATTTT. This rearrangement joins TRBV6-5 to TRBJ1-3, with TRBD1 matching over 10 bases. The CDR3 has 15 residues. After removal of 2 bases from V and 7 bases from J, the junction contained 5 bases not matched to a gene. The germline V gene has CDR1 MNHEY and CDR2 SVGAGI.

This clone was counted a single time. The CDR3 region is CASSPPGQGSTGELFF. Written as DNA, the CDR3 is TGTGCCAGCAGCCCTCCGGGACAGGGTAGCACCGGGGAGCTGTTTTTT. The J gene is TRBJ2-2, the V gene TRBV4-2; 9 nucleotides line up with TRBD1. Germline V gives CDR1 LGHNA, CDR2 YNFKEQ. The V segment lost 4 bases and the J segment 4 bases; nucleotides outside the gene matches: 7. The CDR3 extends over 16 amino acids.

V is TRBV7-2 and J is TRBJ1-6; D perhaps matches TRBD1 (5 bases). Between the trimmed V and J ends, which lost 4 bases and 7 bases, there was a span of 8 bases. Germline-derived CDR1 and CDR2 are SGHTA and FQGNSA. The CDR3 consists of 13 residues. This chain's CDR3 is CASSSGGNSPLHF. The CDR3 DNA sequence: TGTGCCAGCAGCTCCGGGGGGAATTCACCCCTCCACTTT.